Sequencing of this T cell receptor (beta chain) was carried out in a study of radiation and T cells in renal cell carcinoma (dated by TCRdb to 2018 to 2020). A note on the overall study: Samples came from a clinical trial, in which primary renal cell carcinomas received 15 Gy stereotactic body radiation therapy followed by nephrectomy 4 weeks later. In total, roughly 53 samples underwent TCR beta sequencing: about 26 tumors plus 27 peripheral blood samples. A total of about 3.8 million unique CDR3 nucleotide sequences, encoding 2,500,000 or so unique CDR3 amino acid sequences, were found across all 55 or so samples.

Study-wide conclusions, independent of this receptor: Tracking of blood repertoire dynamics stopped at less than five weeks after treatment, with no follow-up past that point. Effects of radiation dose or scheduling on the TCR repertoire could not be addressed with the single-armed trial design. Top tumor clonotypes rose in blood from baseline to 2 weeks post-radiation, then contracted by 4 weeks, suggesting transient expansion of tumor-resident clones. Because no pretreatment tumor biopsies were available, whether clonotypes were present in the tumor at baseline could not be determined.

Read against the paper, the sample's time point label means: baseline pretreatment blood. Interpreted using the paper, the treatment or condition label stands for: 15 Gy SBRT to primary tumor, nephrectomy 4 weeks later. To follow tumor-enriched clonotypes, serial peripheral blood was collected from radiation-treated patients at baseline and at 2 weeks and 4 weeks after SBRT. Renal cell carcinoma with clear cell pathology was present in all patients. The QIAamp DNA Blood Mini Kit (Qiagen) was used to prepare genomic DNA for TCR sequencing. The analyses included just those samples that passed every quality control check. As regards this clone: Its recognized antigen is unknown. It has no much larger one-base neighbor in the sample; base qualities were not kept.

For CDR1 and CDR2, the germline V gene lists MNHNS and SASEGT. Between the V and J ends, shortened by 3 bases and 5 bases respectively, the junction contains 18 bases. The CDR3 goes from the cysteine to the phenylalanine over 16 residues. CDR3 DNA is the only sequence kept; it has 48 bases, read in frame from the first base. The immunoSEQ kit was used, according to the manufacturer's recommendations, to generate TCR beta libraries from genomic DNA. Library preparation used a first multiplex PCR with proprietary primers, then a second PCR adding unique barcodes, with bead cleanups after each round. A kit-provided positive control reaction and a negative control reaction were included in every sample batch. The final libraries were assessed on an Agilent 4200 TapeStation D1000 ScreenTape, pooled by volume, and quantified by qPCR. Sequencing was performed on an Illumina NextSeq500 using a MidOutput 150-cycle cartridge, with 156 Read1 cycles, 15 Index1 cycles, and the kit custom primers. The pooled library was loaded at approximately 0.98 pM with roughly 20% PhiX control spiked in. From the authors' description of their analysis: Vendor-processed data were analyzed in R, with a clonotype defined as all T cells sharing the same CDR3 nucleotide sequence. In the clone abundance analyses, frequencies were normalized to the 10,000 most abundant clones in each sample. Before analysis, public T cell clones were removed, and these numbered fewer than six per sample on average. An abundance difference of at least 32-fold between compartments was the criterion for calling clonotypes tumor-enriched or baseline blood-enriched. A beta-binomial differential abundance model was applied to find clonotypes that expanded or contracted between blood time points. Tumor-blood repertoire similarity was measured with the Baroni-Urbani and Buser coefficient, and group comparisons used two-tailed Wilcoxon tests in R. This is the immuneACCESS table as TCRdb keeps it, with only in-frame sequences that have V and J called. A part of the clones is gone; compared with another copy, unresolved V genes explain less than half, and the rest is unexplained. V, J and clone size are those of that table, while D and trimming were read from the DNA. Recorded for this sample are approximately 150,000 clones; over 80% of them occurred a single time. The biggest ten clones account for 20% to 25% of the sample.

The TCR was taken from a woman aged 50 to 65 with renal cell carcinoma. The sequences come from blood, collected from a patient whose treatment included radiotherapy and nephrectomy. The V gene is TRBV6-1 and the J gene is TRBJ2-3, with the D gene tentatively TRBD1 or TRBD2, based on 5 matching bases in each. The CDR3 sequence is CASSDHRLGRGDTQYF. The DNA sequence follows: TGTGCCAGCAGTGATCATCGACTGGGACGGGGAGATACGCAGTATTTT.